The 19 T cell receptor beta chains below come from one sample, sequenced in a study of cytomegalovirus exposure and HLA in healthy donors. This PCR relied on a set of 60 Vbeta primers and 13 Jbeta primers. Profiled with immunoSEQ multiplex PCR; TCRdb holds only in-frame clones, not every one. This table holds fewer than 250,000 clones, over 65% found once. Sequencing was carried out using PBMCs. The receptors stem from a man aged 35 to 55 in good health and CMV-seronegative.

The gene calls are TRBV25-1 and TRBJ2-7, with TRBD2 identical over 13 bases. The V and J ends lost 3 bases and 5 bases, in that order; junction bases with no gene match: 7. This CDR3 is 16 amino acids long. Per germline, CDR1 MGHDK and CDR2 SYGVNS. CDR3: CASSEFTSGRDHEQYF. As DNA, the CDR3 is TGTGCCAGCAGTGAGTTTACTAGCGGGAGGGACCACGAGCAGTACTTC.

This clone was picked up one time. The gene calls are TRBV29-1 and TRBJ2-7; a possible D gene is TRBD2 (5 bases). This CDR3 comprises 11 residues. Trimming shortened V by 7 bases and J by 7 bases, and 14 bases separated the two germline ends. The germline gives CDR1 SQVTM, CDR2 ANQGSEA. CDR3 coding DNA: TGCAGCGCCCGAAGCGGCGGGGAGCAGTACTTC. Translating it yields CSARSGGEQYF.

The V call is TRBV7-9, the J call TRBJ2-3, with 8 bases matching TRBD1. J was trimmed by 2 bases and V by 3 bases; bases with no gene match: 1. CDR3 length equals 14 residues. The germline V gene encodes CDR1 SEHNR and CDR2 FQNEAQ (reference sequence). In DNA form, the CDR3 reads TGTGCCAGCAGCTTGACAGGGGTCACAGATACGCAGTATTTT. This gives the protein CASSLTGVTDTQYF.

The chain links TRBV28 to TRBJ2-7; D might be TRBD2 (5 bases). Germline CDR1 is MDHEN and CDR2 is SYDVKM. V lost 7 bases and J 0 bases, leaving 19 bases between the germline ends. CDR3 length: 16 residues. Written as DNA, the CDR3 is TGTGCCAGCACCCCCACGGCGGGTCTCCCCTCCTACGAGCAGTACTTC. This sequence encodes CASTPTAGLPSYEQYF.

The rearrangement links TRBV7-8 to TRBJ1-4, with 7 positions matching TRBD1. V gave up 5 bases and J gave up 4 bases; unmatched junction bases: 7. The length of the CDR3 is 15 residues. Germline CDR1 SGHVS, CDR2 FQNEAQ. The CDR3: CASSLDRQNNEKLFF. CDR3 nucleotide sequence: TGTGCCAGCAGCCTGGACAGGCAAAATAATGAAAAACTGTTTTTT.

This clone was recorded once. The CDR3 loop is CASSPRLALMETQYF. CDR3 nucleotides: TGTGCCAGCAGCCCGCGACTAGCGCTAATGGAGACCCAGTACTTC. V is TRBV9 and J is TRBJ2-5; 8 bases map to TRBD2. The V gene end was trimmed by 4 bases and the J gene end by 5 bases; junction bases not matched to a gene: 10. Germline lookup yields CDR1 SGDLS and CDR2 YYNGEE. CDR3 length: 15 amino acids.

This sequence joins TRBV4-3 and TRBJ2-7, with 8 positions matching TRBD1. This CDR3 has 15 amino acids. Trimming took 2 bases from V and 12 from J; bases not matched to a gene: 15. Germline-derived CDR1 and CDR2 are LGHNA and YSLEER. The CDR3 nucleotides are TGCGCCAGCAGCCAACAACAGGGGGGAACCTACGAGTTGTACTTC. Its translation: CASSQQQGGTYELYF.

This clone was seen more than once but under ten times. This rearrangement joins TRBV2 to TRBJ2-1; 8 bases are shared with TRBD1. V lost 4 bases to trimming and J lost 0 bases; unmatched junction nucleotides: 5. CDR3 length equals 16 residues. Germline V CDR1 and CDR2: SNHLY, FYNNEI. CDR3 bases: TGTGCCAGCAGTGCCCGGACAGGGAGCTCCTACAATGAGCAGTTCTTC. The encoded protein is CASSARTGSSYNEQFF.

On this clone itself: A much larger clone differs by one base, so this may be a read error. The rearrangement links TRBV10-3 to TRBJ1-1, with TRBD1 matching 7 bases. The CDR3 consists of 14 residues. Germline CDR1 and CDR2: ENHRY and SYGVKD. V trimming: 10 bases; J trimming: 0 bases; junction bases outside the gene matches: 8. The DNA for the CDR3 is TGTGCCAGCAGAAAACAGGGGATGAACACTGAAGCTTTCTTT. Translated, it gives CASRKQGMNTEAFF.

V is TRBV28 and J is TRBJ2-3; 12 bases match TRBD2. The germline CDR1 and CDR2 sequences are MDHEN and SYDVKM. After removal of 6 bases from V and 4 bases from J, the junction contained 8 bases not matched to a gene. CDR3 size: 16 residues. CDR3 region: CASSPLLAGGSDTQYF. The CDR3 DNA is TGTGCCAGCAGCCCACTTCTAGCGGGAGGGTCAGATACGCAGTATTTT.

The chain recombines TRBV18 with TRBJ1-4; 7 bases are shared with TRBD1. Germline V CDR1 and CDR2: KGHSH, LQKENI. Germline trimming cut 4 bases from V and 0 bases from J; bases unmatched to any gene: 5. This CDR3 is 16 amino acids long. The CDR3 sequence: CASSQGQSATNEKLFF. For the CDR3, the DNA is TGTGCCAGCTCACAGGGACAGTCTGCAACTAATGAAAAACTGTTTTTT.

This sequence joins TRBV6-4 and TRBJ2-3; a weak D match, TRBD2 (7 bases). Germline V gene data show CDR1 as MRHNA and CDR2 as SNTAGT. V dropped 6 bases and J dropped 9 bases, with 16 bases sitting between them. This CDR3 has 13 amino acids. The CDR3: CASSDTGGATQYF. CDR3 sequence (DNA): TGTGCCAGCAGCGACACTGGGGGGGCCACGCAGTATTTT.

The chain links TRBV19 to TRBJ1-5; TRBD1 matches at 9 bases. The V gene end was trimmed by 6 bases and the J gene end by 7 bases; junction bases not matched to a gene: 10. CDR1 and CDR2 from the germline V gene are LNHDA and SQIVND (reference sequence). The CDR3 covers 15 residues. CDR3 sequence: CASRLGTGSGQPQHF. The CDR3 nucleotides are TGTGCCAGTAGACTAGGGACAGGGAGTGGCCAGCCCCAGCATTTT.

The chain is built from TRBV5-1 and TRBJ2-5; no definite D call. The DNA end lines up better with TRBJ2-7; the J call may be wrong. In germline, CDR1 is SGHRS, CDR2 YFSETQ. The CDR3 is 12 amino acids. The CDR3 DNA sequence: TGCGCCAGCAGCGTGCCCTCCTACGAGCAGTACTTC. This translates into CASSVPSYEQYF.

This rearrangement joins TRBV28 to TRBJ1-4; D remains unclear. The CDR3 covers 14 residues. Germline loops: CDR1 MDHEN, CDR2 SYDVKM. Deletions cut 3 bases from V and 3 bases from J, with 8 bases between. CDR3 coding DNA: TGTGCCAGCAGTTTGACCGGGGCTAATGAAAAACTGTTTTTT. Encoded protein: CASSLTGANEKLFF.

This clone has a handful of counts. The CDR3, as DNA: TGCGCCAGCAGCTTGACATCTGGGGCCAACGTCCTGACTTTC. Its translation: CASSLTSGANVLTF. This chain joins TRBV4-1 and TRBJ2-6; unclear D gene. The CDR3 runs 14 residues. V lost 5 bases, J lost 1 base, and 6 bases lay in between. CDR1 is MGHRA, CDR2 YSYEKL, per germline.

The J gene is TRBJ1-1, the V gene TRBV28; D possibly corresponds to TRBD1 (5 bases). The CDR3 has 14 amino acids. Germline CDR1 MDHEN, CDR2 SYDVKM. Trimming took 2 bases from V and 1 from J, leaving 8 bases between them. The CDR3 loop reads CASSLGAENTEAFF. The CDR3 DNA follows: TGTGCCAGCAGTTTAGGGGCAGAGAACACTGAAGCTTTCTTT.

The chain links TRBV19 to TRBJ2-3, with a weak D call TRBD2 (6 bases). CDR1 is LNHDA, CDR2 SQIVND, per germline (reference sequence). Trimming removed 7 bases at V and 2 bases at J, with 16 bases between. The CDR3 sequence is 15 residues long. CDR3 sequence (DNA): TGTGCCAGTAAAGGGAGGAGCTGGCCCACAGATACGCAGTATTTT. Translating it yields CASKGRSWPTDTQYF.

As concerns this clone: At one boundary the junction diverges from the germline segment, which might be a read error. The chain couples TRBV5-1 to TRBJ2-5; TRBD1 aligns across 9 bases. CDR3 length: 16 amino acids. Germline V gene lookup returns CDR1 SGHRS and CDR2 YFSETQ. CDR3 loop: CSSSVDYRGHRETQYF. The CDR3 DNA reads TGCTCCAGCAGTGTTGATTACAGGGGGCATCGAGAGACCCAGTACTTC.